This T cell receptor beta chain comes out of a study of CD8+ T cells in alopecia areata. The wider study: Tofacitinib was given for 6 to 18 months, then stopped for 6 months.

Overall study findings and caveats: Higher clonality was seen in lesional scalp than in normal scalp, especially in alopecia totalis/universalis.

As the sequencing template, cDNA was produced by extracting RNA and reverse transcribing it. The data were produced by immunoSEQ multiplex PCR, yet TCRdb's version contains in-frame clones alone and is incomplete. The table has some 130,000 clones, approximately 48% seen once. V was shortened by 5 bases and J by 8 bases, with 9 bases between the two germline ends. Germline lookup yields CDR1 LNHNV and CDR2 YYDKDF (reference sequence). This CDR3 region has 12 residues. Isolation of CD4+ and CD8+ T cells from PBMCs was achieved by sorting. A note on this clone: Its antigen is unidentified.

Source: CD8+ T cells sorted from blood, taken at week 0. The TCR was taken from a human donor with alopecia areata. The V gene is TRBV15, the J gene TRBJ1-4; the D is unclear. The CDR3 region is CATSGAPEKLFF. The CDR3, as DNA: TGTGCCACCAGCGGAGCGCCAGAAAAACTGTTTTTT.